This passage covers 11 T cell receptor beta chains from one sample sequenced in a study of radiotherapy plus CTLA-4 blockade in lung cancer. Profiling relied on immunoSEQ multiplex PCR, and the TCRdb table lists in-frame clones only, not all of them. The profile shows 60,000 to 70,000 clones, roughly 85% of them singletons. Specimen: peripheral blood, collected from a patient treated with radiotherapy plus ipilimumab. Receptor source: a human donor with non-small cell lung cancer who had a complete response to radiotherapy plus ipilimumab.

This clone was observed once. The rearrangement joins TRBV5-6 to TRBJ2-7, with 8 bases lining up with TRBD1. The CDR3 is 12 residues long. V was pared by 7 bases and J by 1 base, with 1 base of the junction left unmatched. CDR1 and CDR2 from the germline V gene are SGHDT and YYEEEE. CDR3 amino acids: CASQGASYEQYF. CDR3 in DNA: TGTGCCAGCCAGGGGGCTTCCTACGAGCAGTACTTC.

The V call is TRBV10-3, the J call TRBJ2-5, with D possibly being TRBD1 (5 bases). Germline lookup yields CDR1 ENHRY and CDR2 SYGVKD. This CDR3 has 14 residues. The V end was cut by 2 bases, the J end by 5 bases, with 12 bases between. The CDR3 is CAISEDVAGETQYF. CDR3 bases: TGTGCCATCAGTGAGGACGTGGCAGGGGAGACCCAGTACTTC.

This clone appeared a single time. The CDR3 here is CASSPGQGQLFF. CDR3 nucleotide sequence: TGTGCCAGCAGCCCCGGACAGGGCCAACTGTTTTTT. The V call is TRBV6-5, the J call TRBJ1-4, with 8 bases matching TRBD1. This CDR3 has 12 residues. The germline V gene encodes CDR1 MNHEY and CDR2 SVGAGI. V trimming: 6 bases; J trimming: 12 bases; junction bases outside the gene matches: 6.

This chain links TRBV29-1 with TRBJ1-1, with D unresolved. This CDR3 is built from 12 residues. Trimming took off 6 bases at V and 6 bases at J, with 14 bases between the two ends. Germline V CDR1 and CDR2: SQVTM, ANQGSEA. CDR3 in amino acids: CSVASSVAEAFF. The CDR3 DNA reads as TGCAGCGTCGCCAGCTCAGTGGCTGAAGCTTTCTTT. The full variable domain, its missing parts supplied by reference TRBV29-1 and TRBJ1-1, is SAVISQKPSRDICQRGTSLTIQCQVDSQVTMMFWYRQQPGQSLTLIATANQGSEATYESGFVIDKFPISRPNLTFSTLTVSNMSPEDSSIYLCSVASSVAEAFFGQGTRLTVV.

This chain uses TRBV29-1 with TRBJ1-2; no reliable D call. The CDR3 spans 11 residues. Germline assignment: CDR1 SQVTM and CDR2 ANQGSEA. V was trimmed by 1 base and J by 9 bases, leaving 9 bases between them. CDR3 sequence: CSVEGQLSYTF. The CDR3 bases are TGCAGCGTTGAAGGTCAGCTAAGCTACACCTTC.

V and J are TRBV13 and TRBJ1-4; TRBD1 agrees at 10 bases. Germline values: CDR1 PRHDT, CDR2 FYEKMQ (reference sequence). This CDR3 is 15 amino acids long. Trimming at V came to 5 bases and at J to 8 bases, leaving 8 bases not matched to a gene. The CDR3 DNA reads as TGTGCCAGCAGCGGCCTCGGGACAGGGGTCGAAAAACTGTTTTTT. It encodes CASSGLGTGVEKLFF.

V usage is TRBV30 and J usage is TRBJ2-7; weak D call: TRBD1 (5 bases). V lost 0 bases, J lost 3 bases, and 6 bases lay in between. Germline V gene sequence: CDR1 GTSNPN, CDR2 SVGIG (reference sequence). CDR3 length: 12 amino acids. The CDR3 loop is CAWSVQGYEQYV. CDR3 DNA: TGTGCCTGGAGTGTGCAGGGCTACGAGCAGTACGTC.

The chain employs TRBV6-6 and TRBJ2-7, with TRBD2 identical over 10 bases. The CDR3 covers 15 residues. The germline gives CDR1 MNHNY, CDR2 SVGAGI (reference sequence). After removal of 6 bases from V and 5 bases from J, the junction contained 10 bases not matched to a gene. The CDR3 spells CASSSGLAEVNEQYV. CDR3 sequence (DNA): TGTGCCAGCAGCTCAGGACTAGCGGAAGTGAACGAGCAGTACGTC.

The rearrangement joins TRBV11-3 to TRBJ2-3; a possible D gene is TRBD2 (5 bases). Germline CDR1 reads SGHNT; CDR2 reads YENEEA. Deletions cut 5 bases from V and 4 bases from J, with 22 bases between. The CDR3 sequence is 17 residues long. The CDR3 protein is CASSLSSGLRRSDTQYF. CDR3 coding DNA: TGTGCCAGCAGCCTTTCCTCCGGACTGAGGCGTTCAGATACGCAGTATTTT.

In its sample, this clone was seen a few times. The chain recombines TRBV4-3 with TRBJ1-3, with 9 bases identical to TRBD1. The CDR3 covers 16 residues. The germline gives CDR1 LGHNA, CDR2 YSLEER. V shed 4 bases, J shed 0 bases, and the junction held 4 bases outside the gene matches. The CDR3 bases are TGCGCCAGCAGCCCCGGGACAGGGTACTCTGGAAACACCATATATTTT. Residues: CASSPGTGYSGNTIYF.

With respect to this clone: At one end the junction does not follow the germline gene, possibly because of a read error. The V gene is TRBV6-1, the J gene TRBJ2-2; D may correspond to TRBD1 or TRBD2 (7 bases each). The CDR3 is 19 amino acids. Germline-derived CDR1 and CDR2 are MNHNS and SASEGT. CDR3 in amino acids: CASIERPRGGTRNTGELFF. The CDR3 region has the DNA TGTGCCAGCATTGAACGCCCCAGGGGGGGAACGCGAAACACCGGGGAGCTGTTTTTT.